The T cell receptor beta chain under discussion was sequenced for a study of blood T cell repertoires in COVID-19. During active infection, Seattle patients enrolled and were then monitored through disease. CDR1 and CDR2 from the germline V gene are SGDLS and YYNGEE. The CDR3 is made up of 13 amino acids. The ends lost 7 bases at V and 8 bases at J; junction bases unmatched: 8. As originally analysed: Reference gene primer amplification gave nucleated cell count estimates. The table came from immunoSEQ multiplex PCR; TCRdb's copy has only in-frame clones and leaves some out. V and J calls and clone size are given by that table; D and trimming were obtained from the DNA. The table includes 200,000 to 250,000 clones, 75% to 90% detected once.

The sequence derives from a young man with COVID-19, enrolled during active disease. Sequencing was done on a sample of peripheral blood. This chain connects TRBV9 to TRBJ2-1; 8 bases map to TRBD2. This CDR3 is CASGTSRFDEQFF. In DNA form, the CDR3 reads TGTGCCAGCGGGACTAGTCGTTTCGATGAGCAGTTCTTC.